The clone carrying this T cell receptor beta chain was found once. Other DNA sequences in the sample encode the same CDR3. This sample is drawn from a study of blood T cell repertoires in COVID-19. About the research overall: Researchers got acute and convalescent COVID-19 samples from the United States, Italy and Spain. The analysed material was cDNA or gDNA that came from T cells, B-cell-depleted T cells, or PBMCs.

The CDR3 spans 14 residues. In germline, CDR1 is LNHDA, CDR2 SQIVND (reference sequence). V was cut by 3 bases and J by 3 bases, with 9 bases left in between. Researchers sorted participants into cohorts using their self-reported clinical history. The repertoire was sequenced with immunoSEQ multiplex PCR; TCRdb's copy has only in-frame clones and lacks some. The sample lists around 300,000 clones; 90% were seen once. Sequenced sample: PBMCs or T cells enriched from blood (not recorded which). The chain employs TRBV19 and TRBJ1-5, with D maybe TRBD1 (5 bases). The clonotype originates from a woman younger than 35 with acute COVID-19. This CDR3 reads CASSMGGPNQPQHF. The DNA of the CDR3 is TGTGCCAGTAGTATGGGGGGTCCCAATCAGCCCCAGCATTTT.